A selection of T cell receptor beta chains follows, all from one sample in a study of blood T cell repertoires in COVID-19. Libraries were prepared by immunoSEQ multiplex PCR; TCRdb keeps only in-frame clonotypes and omits some of them. The data show approximately 41,000 clones, approximately 85% seen once. Sequencing was carried out using peripheral blood. These receptors came from a man aged 35 to 55 with active or convalescent COVID-19. CDR3s leave out the opening cysteine and the closing phenylalanine or tryptophan.

v_gene	j_gene	CDR3aa
TRBV7-2	TRBJ2-1	ASSLATGTAYNEQF
TRBV4-1	TRBJ2-3	ASSLGWGSGSTDTQY
TRBV6-2/TRBV6-3	TRBJ2-7	ASSYFGTGYEQY
TRBV7-9	TRBJ2-7	ASSKGEFREQY
TRBV5-4	TRBJ2-2	ASRPGLAGVGELF
TRBV28	TRBJ1-4	ASSSQGSGEKLF
TRBV6-6	TRBJ2-7	ASTLQTGAGSYEQY
TRBV11-3	TRBJ1-3	ASSQIPTASSSGNTIY
TRBV5-4	TRBJ1-1	ASSLRQGLEAF
TRBV7-7	TRBJ2-2	ASSPRGTFGELF
TRBV6-1	TRBJ1-3	ASSVGGGGSGNTIY
TRBV5-1	TRBJ1-1	ASSLAGGATEAF
TRBV28	TRBJ1-3	ASSPQTVGGGYSGNTIY
TRBV12-3/TRBV12-4	TRBJ1-5	ASSFRGNQPQH
TRBV12-3/TRBV12-4	TRBJ1-5	ASSLGGYQPQH
TRBV19	TRBJ2-1	ASRGMASGSVNEQF